The 9 T cell receptor beta chains given below trace back to one sample, sequenced in a study of T cells expressing NK-cell markers. TCRdb re-called the 5' RACE reads and shows each CDR3 protein once, DNA omitted. Its listing shows about 460,000 distinct CDR3 sequences. What was sequenced was blood T cells: a sorted CD56 or NKG2C T cell subset, CD4+ or CD8+ T cells, or bulk PBMC T cells (not recorded which). Source of these receptors: a woman in her forties or fifties in good health.

The rearrangement joins TRBV20-1 to TRBJ2-5; TCRdb calls TRBD1, which cannot be checked without DNA. Looked up from germline, CDR1 is DFQATT and CDR2 is SNEGSKA (reference sequence). This CDR3 spans 13 amino acids. The CDR3 protein is CSADPGNSETQYF.

The V call is TRBV7-8, the J call TRBJ2-2; the D call from TCRdb, TRBD2, cannot be confirmed without DNA. CDR3 length: 14 residues. Germline V gene lookup returns CDR1 SGHVS and CDR2 FQNEAQ. CDR3 sequence reads: CASSPQVRAGELFF.

The CDR3 sequence is CASSLAGAEAFF. J is TRBJ1-1 and V is TRBV7-9; TCRdb calls TRBD1, which cannot be checked without DNA. CDR1 and CDR2 from the germline V gene are SEHNR and FQNEAQ (reference sequence). This CDR3 is built from 12 residues.

The chain has TRBV10-3 and TRBJ2-1; there is no DNA to check the TCRdb D call of TRBD2. The CDR3 runs to 15 residues. Per the germline V gene, CDR1 is ENHRY and CDR2 is SYGVKD. Here the CDR3 reads CAISQLAGGDNEQFF.

This chain links TRBV5-1 with TRBJ1-5. Per the germline V gene, CDR1 is SGHRS and CDR2 is YFSETQ. This CDR3 is built from 13 residues. CDR3 in amino acids: CASSLGTGQPQHF.

The chain employs TRBV29-1 and TRBJ2-7; as DNA is missing, the TRBD1 call by TCRdb cannot be tested. Germline values: CDR1 SQVTM, CDR2 ANQGSEA. CDR3 length: 12 amino acids. The chain's CDR3 is CSVGTASYEQYF.

V and J are TRBV4-1 and TRBJ1-1; lacking DNA, the TRBD1 call made by TCRdb goes unchecked. The CDR3 runs 15 residues. CDR1 and CDR2 (germline): MGHRA, YSYEKL. CDR3 region: CASSSLGQRNTEAFF.

The V gene is TRBV27, the J gene TRBJ2-6. The CDR3 is made up of 17 amino acids. Germline CDR1 is MNHEY and CDR2 is SMNVEV (reference sequence). Here the CDR3 reads CASSSDGPSSGANVLTF.

The chain combines TRBV6-1 with TRBJ2-1; the D gene TCRdb calls, TRBD2, cannot be checked with no DNA. The CDR3 is 15 amino acids. Germline CDR1 reads MNHNS; CDR2 reads SASEGT. The CDR3 sequence is CASSALAGNYNEQFF.